Listed below are T cell receptor beta chains from one sample, sequenced in a study of cytomegalovirus exposure and HLA in healthy donors. Profiling relied on immunoSEQ multiplex PCR, and the TCRdb table lists in-frame clones only, not all of them. The sample contains around 230,000 clones, about 79% of which appear only once. The sample taken for sequencing was PBMCs. Receptors originate from a male donor in good health and CMV-seronegative. CDR3s include the opening cysteine and the closing phenylalanine or tryptophan. A D gene is named only where the DNA matches it firmly. Not every row has a clone size; where given, it reads once, few, many or a size class.

cdr3_length clone_size j_call d_call v_call cdr3_aa cdr3_nt
16 NA TRBJ2-3 TRBD1 TRBV28 CASSPPAQGVTDTQYF TGTGCCAGCAGTCCCCCGGCTCAGGGGGTAACAGATACGCAGTATTTT
15 few TRBJ2-7 NA TRBV5-6 CASSTWTASSYEQYF TGTGCCAGCAGCACGTGGACAGCGAGCTCCTACGAGCAGTACTTC
17 few TRBJ2-3 TRBD2 TRBV10-3 CAIAQRRSRDYTDTQYF TGTGCCATCGCCCAGAGGAGGTCGCGGGACTACACAGATACGCAGTATTTT
14 NA TRBJ2-7 NA TRBV7-9 CASSLAGGTYEQYF TGTGCCAGCAGCTTAGCGGGAGGTACCTACGAGCAGTACTTC
14 few TRBJ1-2 TRBD1 TRBV15 CATSRTDRGYGYTF TGTGCCACCAGCAGAACGGACAGGGGCTATGGCTACACCTTC
14 NA TRBJ2-3 TRBD2 TRBV15 CATSRGEETDTQYF TGTGCCACCAGCCGGGGGGAAGAAACAGATACGCAGTATTTT
15 NA TRBJ2-7 TRBD1 TRBV19 CASSKTGTGGLEQYF TGTGCCAGCAGTAAAACCGGGACAGGGGGTCTCGAGCAGTACTTC
16 few TRBJ1-6 NA TRBV28 CASVSYSQGLGSPLHF TGTGCCAGCGTGTCTTATTCCCAGGGGCTTGGATCACCCCTCCACTTT
16 NA TRBJ1-2 TRBD1 TRBV10-1 CASSPRHCDRDHGYTF TGCGCCAGCAGTCCCCGTCACTGTGACAGGGATCATGGCTACACCTTC
16 NA TRBJ2-5 NA TRBV5-1 CASSLDRGTLGETQYF TGCGCCAGCAGCTTGGATCGGGGGACTCTCGGGGAGACCCAGTACTTC
16 NA TRBJ1-4 NA TRBV9 CASSSRRGGGNEKLFF TGTGCCAGCAGCTCCCGTAGGGGGGGAGGGAATGAAAAACTGTTTTTT
14 NA TRBJ2-1 TRBD2 TRBV10-3 CAIASSGIGNEQFF TGTGCCATAGCATCCAGCGGGATAGGGAATGAGCAGTTCTTC
16 NA TRBJ2-1 TRBD1 TRBV9 CASSVGTGGIDNEQFF TGTGCCAGCAGCGTAGGTACAGGGGGCATCGACAATGAGCAGTTCTTC
18 NA TRBJ2-2 NA TRBV28 CASSFLAAGDVYTGELFF TGTGCCAGCAGTTTTCTCGCCGCAGGGGACGTATACACCGGGGAGCTGTTTTTT
16 NA TRBJ1-5 TRBD1 TRBV10-3 CAISEFGQGSGQPQHF TGTGCCATCAGTGAGTTCGGACAGGGTAGTGGTCAGCCCCAGCATTTT
17 NA TRBJ2-2 TRBD1 TRBV11-2 CASSGDRGKWAGGELFF TGTGCCAGCAGCGGTGACAGGGGGAAGTGGGCCGGCGGGGAGCTGTTTTTT
17 NA TRBJ2-2 TRBD2 TRBV28 CASSSLRLAGITGELFF TGTGCCAGCAGTTCCCTCAGACTAGCGGGGATAACCGGGGAGCTGTTTTTT
12 NA TRBJ2-7 NA TRBV7-2 CASSLVSNEQYF TGTGCCAGCAGCTTAGTTAGTAACGAGCAGTACTTC
13 NA TRBJ1-1 NA TRBV2 CAKQAGSNTEAFF TGTGCCAAGCAGGCAGGAAGCAACACTGAAGCTTTCTTT
12 NA TRBJ2-7 TRBD1 TRBV9 CASSVADREQYF TGTGCCAGCAGCGTAGCGGACAGGGAGCAGTACTTC
16 NA TRBJ2-1 TRBD2 TRBV7-2 CASSFRRAGDRNEQFF TGTGCCAGCAGCTTCAGACGAGCGGGAGATCGAAATGAGCAGTTCTTC
14 NA TRBJ2-7 NA TRBV28 CASTLDSRTYEQYF TGTGCCAGCACCTTGGACAGCCGCACCTACGAGCAGTACTTC
18 NA TRBJ2-6 TRBD1 TRBV5-1 CASSFPQGVGSGANVLTF TGCGCCAGCAGCTTCCCCCAGGGGGTCGGTTCTGGGGCCAACGTCCTGACTTTC
15 NA TRBJ2-1 NA TRBV5-1 CASSLGVQGRDEQFF TGCGCCAGCAGCTTGGGGGTCCAGGGTAGGGATGAGCAGTTCTTC
15 NA TRBJ2-1 TRBD2 TRBV5-1 CASSLSGGPLGEQFF TGCGCCAGCAGCCTCTCGGGGGGGCCTTTGGGTGAGCAGTTCTTC
15 NA TRBJ2-2 TRBD2 TRBV11-2 CASSSGTSGTGELFF TGTGCCAGCAGTTCCGGGACTAGCGGGACCGGGGAGCTGTTTTTT
14 NA TRBJ2-7 NA TRBV5-1 CASSLAGLTYEQYF TGCGCCAGCAGCTTGGCCGGACTGACCTACGAGCAGTACTTC
15 NA TRBJ2-7 NA TRBV5-1 CASSLASGHQYEQYF TGCGCCAGCAGCTTGGCCTCCGGACACCAGTACGAGCAGTACTTC
13 NA TRBJ2-5 NA TRBV18 CASSPTSGETQYF TGTGCCAGCTCACCGACGTCAGGGGAGACCCAGTACTTC
14 NA TRBJ2-1 NA TRBV19 CASTPEGSRSEQFF TGTGCCAGTACCCCAGAGGGATCCCGTAGTGAGCAGTTCTTC
15 once TRBJ2-7 TRBD1 TRBV7-8 CASSLPGQGYHEQYF TGTGCCAGCAGCTTACCTGGACAGGGTTACCACGAGCAGTACTTC
13 NA TRBJ2-5 NA TRBV6-5 CASSRQVQETQYF TGTGCCAGCAGTCGACAGGTCCAAGAGACCCAGTACTTC
15 NA TRBJ2-7 NA TRBV6-5 CASGTYFTGSYEQYF TGTGCCAGCGGAACTTATTTCACAGGTTCCTACGAGCAGTACTTC
12 NA TRBJ1-6 NA TRBV28 CASIGEMPPLHF TGTGCCAGCATCGGAGAGATGCCACCCCTCCACTTT
16 few TRBJ2-5 TRBD2 TRBV5-1 CASSLGLAGLQETQYF TGCGCCAGCAGCTTGGGACTAGCGGGCCTCCAAGAGACCCAGTACTTC
17 NA TRBJ2-5 NA TRBV5-1 CASSLRPRPDPGETQYF TGCGCCAGCAGCTTGCGTCCCCGCCCCGACCCGGGAGAGACCCAGTACTTC
13 NA TRBJ2-5 NA TRBV5-1 CASSPSSGETQYF TGCGCCAGCAGCCCATCTAGTGGAGAGACCCAGTACTTC
15 once TRBJ2-1 TRBD2 TRBV4-2 CASSQDLGSGDLTLF TGTGCCAGCAGCCAAGATCTGGGTAGCGGGGACTTAACCCTCTTC
15 NA TRBJ2-1 NA TRBV11-1 CASSSRDSSYNEQFF TGTGCCAGCAGCTCCAGAGACAGCTCCTACAATGAGCAGTTCTTC
17 NA TRBJ2-5 TRBD2 TRBV5-1 CASSPGSSGVYQETQYF TGCGCCAGCAGCCCCGGCTCTAGCGGGGTGTACCAAGAGACCCAGTACTTC
15 few TRBJ2-7 NA TRBV27 CASSFGGISSYEQYF TGTGCCAGCAGTTTTGGCGGGATTAGCTCCTACGAGCAGTACTTC
14 NA TRBJ2-7 TRBD2 TRBV7-7 CASSPGLATYEQYF TGTGCCAGCAGCCCGGGACTAGCGACCTACGAGCAGTACTTC
15 once TRBJ1-2 TRBD1 TRBV28 CASSQPGQLLYGYTF TGTGCCAGCAGTCAACCGGGACAGCTACTTTATGGCTACACCTTC
13 NA TRBJ2-5 TRBD2 TRBV12-5 CASAGEGQETQYF TGTGCTAGTGCGGGGGAGGGTCAAGAGACCCAGTACTTC
15 NA TRBJ2-5 TRBD1 TRBV5-5 CASSTRTGLGETQYF TGTGCCAGCAGCACCCGGACAGGGTTAGGGGAGACCCAGTACTTC
13 NA TRBJ2-2 TRBD1 TRBV6-5 CASRNRGPGELFF TGTGCCAGCAGAAACAGGGGCCCCGGGGAGCTGTTTTTT
13 NA TRBJ1-1 TRBD1 TRBV11-3 CASSRDWTGEAFF TGTGCCAGCAGCCGAGACTGGACAGGGGAAGCTTTCTTT
16 NA TRBJ1-3 TRBD1 TRBV6-5 CASSYLTGVAGNTIYF TGTGCCAGCAGTTACCTTACAGGGGTCGCTGGAAACACCATATATTTT
17 NA TRBJ1-5 TRBD1 TRBV15 CATSRVTGALSNQPQHF TGTGCCACCAGCAGAGTTACAGGGGCGTTAAGCAATCAGCCCCAGCATTTT
15 NA TRBJ1-4 NA TRBV4-3 CASSQDRWSDEKLFF TGCGCCAGCAGCCAAGATCGGTGGTCCGATGAAAAACTGTTTTTT
15 NA TRBJ1-5 TRBD1 TRBV5-1 CASSLDRGGNQPQHF TGCGCCAGCAGCTTGGACAGGGGAGGCAATCAGCCCCAGCATTTT
20 NA TRBJ2-1 TRBD2 TRBV4-3 CASSQDHLAILAGELNEQFF TGCGCCAGCAGCCAAGACCACTTGGCAATACTAGCGGGAGAATTAAATGAGCAGTTCTTC
14 NA TRBJ1-4 NA TRBV15 CATSRGQVDEKLFF TGTGCCACCAGCAGAGGACAGGTTGACGAAAAACTGTTTTTT